Listed below are T cell receptor beta chains from one sample, sequenced in a study of blood T cell repertoires in COVID-19. Profiling relied on immunoSEQ multiplex PCR, and the TCRdb table lists in-frame clones only, not all of them. Of about 76,000 clones listed, 86% are singletons. The sample comprised peripheral blood. The receptors shown here come from a human donor in a cohort sampled during active COVID-19. CDR3s leave out the opening cysteine and the closing phenylalanine or tryptophan. The order of the fields is V gene, CDR3 length, CDR3 protein.

>TRBV6-5|10
ASSPQGGGYT
>TRBV7-8|13
ASSRGAWYQETQY
>TRBV4-1|11
ASSQRPRDEQF
>TRBV14|10
ASSQDYYEQY
>TRBV2|15
ASSSTVGGALDQPQH
>TRBV27|13
ASSLGGVRTYEQY
>TRBV7-2|13
ASSAGRVDNSPLH
>TRBV6-2/TRBV6-3|12
ASRPFRASYEQY
>TRBV15|15
ATSRGVRGRGLETQY
>TRBV19|13
ASSIVRGLDQPQH
>TRBV6-5|13
ASKKGLAGLYEQY
>TRBV5-1|12
ASSLEGLGETQY
>TRBV5-1|13
ASSPRQGLGYGYT
>TRBV24-1|13
ATSETSGLFNEQF
>TRBV3-1/TRBV3-2|12
ASSQVRGNSPLH
>TRBV11-2|12
ASSYPTERETQY
>TRBV11-3|12
ASSLNSGSTEAF
>TRBV2|13
ASSRTGTGAAGWI
>TRBV29-1|13
SVEGTSLSGNEQF
>TRBV6-6|12
ASSLRTGGSPLH
>TRBV19|12
ASKPTPGDTEAF
>TRBV11-3|11
ASSPVPTDTQY
>TRBV4-2|12
ASSPLGGNTEAF
>TRBV27|11
ASRPGAQETQY
>TRBV18|13
ASSPNSPPNEKLF
>TRBV11-2|13
ASSLNRGSNQPQH
>TRBV18|11
ASSPGFYYEQY
>TRBV7-2|12
ASLPGTRVGEQY
>TRBV28|14
ASSLAGAYSNQPQH
>TRBV14|9
ASSHLGELF
>TRBV9|14
ASSVGGRGLYNEQF
>TRBV11-3|17
ASSSPGQGPRQVNSPLH
>TRBV7-8|12
ASSLRGRVTEAF
>TRBV7-2|12
ASSRLATTYEQY
>TRBV18|11
ASSPPSSYEQY
>TRBV5-4|14
ASSLSGTGLMSGYT
>TRBV19|16
ASSISQGVGRPSDTQY
>TRBV5-1|12
ASSLRQDGGELF
>TRBV7-9|12
ASSPTGGAYGYT
>TRBV18|15
ASLEGTGSRGANVLT
>TRBV6-5|9
ASSPGYEQF